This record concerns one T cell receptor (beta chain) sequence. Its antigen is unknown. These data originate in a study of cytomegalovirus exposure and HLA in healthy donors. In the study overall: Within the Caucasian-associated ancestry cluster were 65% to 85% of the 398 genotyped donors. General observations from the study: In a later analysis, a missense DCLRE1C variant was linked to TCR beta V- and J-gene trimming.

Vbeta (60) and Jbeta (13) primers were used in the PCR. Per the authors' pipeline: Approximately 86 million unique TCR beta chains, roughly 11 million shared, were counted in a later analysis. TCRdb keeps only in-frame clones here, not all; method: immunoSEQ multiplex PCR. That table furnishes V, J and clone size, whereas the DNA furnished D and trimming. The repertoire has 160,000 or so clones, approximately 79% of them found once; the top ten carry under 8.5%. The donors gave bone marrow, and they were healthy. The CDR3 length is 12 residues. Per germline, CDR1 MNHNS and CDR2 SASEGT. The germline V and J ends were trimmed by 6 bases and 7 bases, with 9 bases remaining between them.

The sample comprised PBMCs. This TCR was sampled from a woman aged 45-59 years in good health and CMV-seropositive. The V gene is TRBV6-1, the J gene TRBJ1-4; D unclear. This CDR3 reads CASSPYLEKLFF. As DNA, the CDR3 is TGTGCCAGCAGCCCCTATCTTGAAAAACTGTTTTTT.